One and the same sample provided the 18 T cell receptor beta chains below, sequenced in a study of cytomegalovirus exposure and HLA in healthy donors. PCR amplification relied on 60 Vbeta primers (plus 13 Jbeta primers). Data came from immunoSEQ multiplex PCR; TCRdb stores just in-frame clones and leaves some out. The data show some 150,000 clones, 82% seen once. Material for sequencing was PBMCs. The source is a woman aged 50 to 60 in good health and CMV-seropositive.

The chain combines TRBV28 with TRBJ1-1; TRBD1 might be the D (6 bases). V was trimmed by 5 bases and J by 3 bases, leaving 19 bases between them. This CDR3 contains 16 residues. Germline V gives CDR1 MDHEN, CDR2 SYDVKM. The CDR3 is CASSPPGRGADTEAFF. The CDR3 coding sequence is TGTGCCAGCAGTCCTCCGGGGAGGGGGGCGGACACTGAAGCTTTCTTT.

The CDR3 region is CAISEVGPGELFF. The CDR3 DNA follows: TGTGCCATCAGTGAGGTGGGCCCCGGGGAGCTGTTTTTT. The chain joins TRBV10-3 to TRBJ2-2; D gene unclear. Trimming left V 2 bases short and J 6 bases short, with 7 bases between. CDR1 is ENHRY, CDR2 SYGVKD, per germline. CDR3 length: 13 residues.

Only one count was recorded for this clone. The V and J genes are TRBV28 and TRBJ1-2; no clear D gene. The CDR3 has 15 residues. The ends were cut back, 1 base at V and 4 bases at J, with 13 bases in the middle. Germline loops: CDR1 MDHEN, CDR2 SYDVKM. The CDR3 protein is CASSLSPTDIYGYTF. The CDR3 DNA sequence: TGTGCCAGCAGTTTATCTCCTACAGATATCTATGGCTACACCTTC.

The chain joins TRBV15 to TRBJ1-2, with D perhaps matching TRBD1 (6 bases). The length of the CDR3 is 14 residues. Germline V gene lookup returns CDR1 LNHNV and CDR2 YYDKDF (reference sequence). Trimming stripped 0 bases from V and 7 bases from J, with 12 bases between. The CDR3, as DNA: TGTGCCACCAGCAGAGATGCGGGGGCGACTGGCTACACCTTC. Translated: CATSRDAGATGYTF.

V and J are TRBV5-5 and TRBJ1-2; 10 nucleotides align to TRBD1. The CDR3 has 15 residues. The V gene end was trimmed by 4 bases and the J gene end by 1 base; junction bases not matched to a gene: 4. The germline V gene has CDR1 SGHKS and CDR2 YYEKEE (reference sequence). The CDR3 loop reads CASSPGQGVNYGYTF. The CDR3 DNA follows: TGTGCCAGCAGCCCCGGACAGGGGGTTAACTATGGCTACACCTTC.

Only one count was recorded for this clone. V usage is TRBV10-3 and J usage is TRBJ1-5; perhaps TRBD1 as D (5 bases). The CDR3 length is 14 residues. Trimming left V 7 bases short and J 0 bases short, with 10 bases between. Germline V gene sequence: CDR1 ENHRY, CDR2 SYGVKD. CDR3 protein: CAIKGEYSNQPQHF. The CDR3 DNA reads TGTGCCATCAAAGGGGAATATAGCAATCAGCCCCAGCATTTT.

V is TRBV4-2 and J is TRBJ1-5; no definite D call. There are 14 residues in the CDR3. Trimming took off 3 bases at V and 1 base at J, with 7 bases between the two ends. CDR1 LGHNA and CDR2 YNFKEQ come from the germline V gene. CDR3 sequence: CASSHRSSNQPQHF. The CDR3 region has the DNA TGTGCCAGCAGCCATCGGTCGAGCAATCAGCCCCAGCATTTT.

The chain is built from TRBV5-5 and TRBJ2-1; 7 bases fit TRBD2. V shed 2 bases, J shed 4 bases, and the junction held 6 bases outside the gene matches. The CDR3 is 15 amino acids. Germline V gives CDR1 SGHKS, CDR2 YYEKEE (reference sequence). The CDR3 region is CASSLAGLNYNEQFF. The CDR3 nucleotides read TGTGCCAGCAGCTTAGCGGGGCTAAATTACAATGAGCAGTTCTTC.

The chain carries TRBV18 and TRBJ2-7; D call uncertain. The CDR3 is 12 amino acids. V was shortened by 6 bases and J by 6 bases, with 12 bases between the two germline ends. CDR1 is KGHSH and CDR2 is LQKENI in the germline V gene. The CDR3 coding sequence is TGTGCCAGCTCTTACACAATCTCCGAGCAGTACTTC. Its translation: CASSYTISEQYF.

This clone occurred once. The junction and the germline gene differ at one end; a read error may be behind it. The CDR3 region is CASSLSLSFETQYF. CDR3 DNA sequence: TGTGCTAGCAGCTTGTCTCTGAGCTTCGAGACCCAGTACTTC. The chain links TRBV7-7 to TRBJ2-5; D call uncertain. CDR3 length: 14 residues. Germline CDR1 reads SSHAT; CDR2 reads FNYEAQ (reference sequence). The entire variable domain, with the rest obtained from reference TRBV7-7 and TRBJ2-5, is as follows: GAGVSQSPRYKVTKRGQDVTLRCDPISSHATLYWYQQALGQGPEFLTYFNYEAQPDKSGLPSDRFSAERPEGSISTLTIQRTEQRDSAMYRCASSLSLSFETQYFGPGTRLLVL.

V gene TRBV29-1 combines with J gene TRBJ1-1; tentative D call: TRBD1 (6 bases). Germline loops: CDR1 SQVTM, CDR2 ANQGSEA. The CDR3 has 18 amino acids. V was clipped by 8 bases and J by 3 bases, with 31 bases between them. CDR3 residues: CSIPPNSGTGKGDTEAFF. Written as DNA, the CDR3 is TGCAGCATCCCCCCCAACAGTGGAACAGGCAAGGGGGACACTGAAGCTTTCTTT.

The CDR3 is CASIRQGEIGNQPQHF. For the CDR3, the DNA is TGTGCCAGCATCCGACAGGGAGAAATTGGCAATCAGCCCCAGCATTTT. V usage is TRBV28 and J usage is TRBJ1-5; the match to TRBD1 covers 7 bases. The CDR3 extends over 16 amino acids. With 7 bases clipped from V and 2 bases from J, the junction kept 11 bases outside the gene matches. Germline CDR1 MDHEN, CDR2 SYDVKM.

This chain joins TRBV21-1 and TRBJ2-6; the table names TRBD1, a call not compared with the DNA. TRBV21-1 is given as a pseudogene. The CDR3 consists of 14 residues. The CDR3 protein is CASRGTGRANVLTF. CDR3 DNA sequence: TGTGCCAGCAGAGGGACAGGGAGGGCCAACGTCCTGACTTTC.

The chain links TRBV30 to TRBJ2-7; 9 nucleotides agree with TRBD1. The V gene's germline CDR1 is GTSNPN and CDR2 SVGIG (reference sequence). The J segment lost 4 bases and the V segment lost 4 bases, leaving 5 bases of the junction unmatched. There are 13 residues in the CDR3. The CDR3 DNA sequence: TGTGCCTGGAAACAGGGGGCACTGTACGAGCAGTACTTC. Translated, it gives CAWKQGALYEQYF.

CDR3 nucleotide sequence: TGTGCCAGCAGTTCCTACGGGAACACTGAAGCTTTCTTT. This codes for CASSSYGNTEAFF. The chain links TRBV28 to TRBJ1-1; D is unclear. The CDR3 consists of 13 residues. CDR1 MDHEN and CDR2 SYDVKM come from the germline V gene. The V gene lost 4 bases and the J gene lost 1 base, with 7 bases spanning the gap.

The chain couples TRBV2 to TRBJ2-7, with 7 nucleotides matching TRBD1. Judging by the DNA end, TRBJ2-5 fits better; the J call may be wrong. The CDR3 loop spans 15 amino acids. CDR1 SNHLY and CDR2 FYNNEI come from the germline V gene. CDR3 loop: CASRGLTGYQETQYF. CDR3 sequence (DNA): TGTGCCAGCAGAGGCCTGACAGGGTACCAAGAGACCCAGTACTTC.

The CDR3 DNA reads as TGTGCCAGCAGTTTATGGGCGGGAGAGGACTACAATGAGCAGTTCTTC. Amino acid sequence: CASSLWAGEDYNEQFF. J is TRBJ2-1 and V is TRBV28, with 7 bases identical to TRBD2. Germline V CDR1 and CDR2: MDHEN, SYDVKM. V trimming: 0 bases; J trimming: 3 bases; junction bases outside the gene matches: 5. The CDR3 is made up of 16 amino acids.

This clone was detected once. CDR3 DNA: TGTGCCAGCAGCTTCGGTACAGCGGTGCCAGATACGCAGTATTTT. This sequence encodes CASSFGTAVPDTQYF. The chain couples TRBV11-3 to TRBJ2-3; D might be TRBD2 (5 bases). V was cut by 3 bases and J by 4 bases, with 14 bases left in between. The CDR3 contains 15 residues. CDR1 and CDR2 from the germline V gene are SGHNT and YENEEA.